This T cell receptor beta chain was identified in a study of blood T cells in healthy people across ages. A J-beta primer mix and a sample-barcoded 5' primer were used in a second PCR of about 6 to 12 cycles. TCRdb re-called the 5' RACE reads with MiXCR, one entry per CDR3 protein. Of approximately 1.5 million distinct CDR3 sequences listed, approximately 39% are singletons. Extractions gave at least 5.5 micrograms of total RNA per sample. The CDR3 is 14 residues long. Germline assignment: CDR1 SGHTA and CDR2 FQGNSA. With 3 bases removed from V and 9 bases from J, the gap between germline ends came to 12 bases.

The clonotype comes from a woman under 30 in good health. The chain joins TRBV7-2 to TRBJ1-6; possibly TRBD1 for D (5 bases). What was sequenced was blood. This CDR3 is CASSLGVKSSPLHF. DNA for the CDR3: TGTGCCAGCAGCTTGGGGGTTAAATCTTCACCCCTCCACTTT.